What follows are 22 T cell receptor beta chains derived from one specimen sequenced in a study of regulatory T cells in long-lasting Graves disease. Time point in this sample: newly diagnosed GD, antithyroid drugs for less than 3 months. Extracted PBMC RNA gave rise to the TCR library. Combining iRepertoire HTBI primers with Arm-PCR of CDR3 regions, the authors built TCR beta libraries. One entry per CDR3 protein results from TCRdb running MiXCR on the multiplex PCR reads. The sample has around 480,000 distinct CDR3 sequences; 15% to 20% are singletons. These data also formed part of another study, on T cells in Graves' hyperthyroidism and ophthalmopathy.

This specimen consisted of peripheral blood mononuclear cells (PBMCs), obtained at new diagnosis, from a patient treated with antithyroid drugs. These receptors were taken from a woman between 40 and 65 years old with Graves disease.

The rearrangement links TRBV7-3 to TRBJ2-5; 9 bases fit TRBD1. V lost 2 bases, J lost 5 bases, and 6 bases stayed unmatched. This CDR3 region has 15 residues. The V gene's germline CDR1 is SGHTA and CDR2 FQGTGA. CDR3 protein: CASSLSQGAGETQYF. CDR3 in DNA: TGTGCCAGCAGCTTATCACAGGGGGCAGGGGAGACCCAGTACTTC.

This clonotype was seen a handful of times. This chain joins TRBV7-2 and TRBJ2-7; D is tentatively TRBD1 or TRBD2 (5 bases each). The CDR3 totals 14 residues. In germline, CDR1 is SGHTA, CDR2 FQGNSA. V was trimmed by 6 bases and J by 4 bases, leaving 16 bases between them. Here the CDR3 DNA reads TGTGCCAGCAGTCACGGGGACGCCAGATACGAGCAGTACTTC. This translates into CASSHGDARYEQYF.

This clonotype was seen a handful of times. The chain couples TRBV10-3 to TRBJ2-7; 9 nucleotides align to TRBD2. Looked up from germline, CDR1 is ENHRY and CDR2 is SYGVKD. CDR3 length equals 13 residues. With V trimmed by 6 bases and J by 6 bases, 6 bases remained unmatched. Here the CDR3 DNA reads TGTGCCATCAGCGCCGGGACTAGCCGCGAGCAGTACTTC. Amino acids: CAISAGTSREQYF.

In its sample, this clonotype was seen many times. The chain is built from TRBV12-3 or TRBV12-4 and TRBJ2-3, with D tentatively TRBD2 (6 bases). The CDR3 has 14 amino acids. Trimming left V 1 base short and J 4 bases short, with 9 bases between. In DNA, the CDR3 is TGTGCCAGCAGTTTAGGGACTACCCCAGATACGCAGTATTTT. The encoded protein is CASSLGTTPDTQYF.

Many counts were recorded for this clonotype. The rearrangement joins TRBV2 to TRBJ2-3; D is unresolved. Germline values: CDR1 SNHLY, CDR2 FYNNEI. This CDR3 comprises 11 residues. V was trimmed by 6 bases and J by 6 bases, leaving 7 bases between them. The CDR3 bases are TGTGCCAGCAGCGCCTCGGATACGCAGTATTTT. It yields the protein CASSASDTQYF.

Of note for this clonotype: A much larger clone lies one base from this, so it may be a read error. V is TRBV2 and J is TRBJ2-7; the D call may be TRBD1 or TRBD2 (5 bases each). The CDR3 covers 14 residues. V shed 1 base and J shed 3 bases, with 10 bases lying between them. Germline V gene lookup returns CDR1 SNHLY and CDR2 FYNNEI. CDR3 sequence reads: CASSEGGSGYEQYF. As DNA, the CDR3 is TGTGCCAGCAGTGAAGGGGGGTCCGGCTACGAGCAGTACTTC.

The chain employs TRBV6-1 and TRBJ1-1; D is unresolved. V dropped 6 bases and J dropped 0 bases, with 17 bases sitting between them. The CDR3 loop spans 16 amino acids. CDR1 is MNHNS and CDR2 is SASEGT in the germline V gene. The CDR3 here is CASSQDRRVMNTEAFF. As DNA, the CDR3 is TGTGCCAGCAGCCAAGATCGAAGGGTCATGAACACTGAAGCTTTCTTT.

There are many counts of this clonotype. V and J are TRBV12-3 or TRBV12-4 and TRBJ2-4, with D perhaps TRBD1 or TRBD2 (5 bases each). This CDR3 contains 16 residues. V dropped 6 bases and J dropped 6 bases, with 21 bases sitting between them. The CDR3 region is CASSPRAGPRGNIQYF. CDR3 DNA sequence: TGTGCCAGCAGCCCCCGGGCGGGTCCAAGGGGAAACATTCAGTACTTC.

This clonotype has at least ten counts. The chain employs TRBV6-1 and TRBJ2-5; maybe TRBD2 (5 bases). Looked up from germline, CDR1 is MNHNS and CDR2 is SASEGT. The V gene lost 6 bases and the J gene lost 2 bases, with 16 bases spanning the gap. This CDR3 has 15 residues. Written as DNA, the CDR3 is TGTGCCAGCAGGTGGTGGACTGACGAACAAGAGACCCAGTACTTC. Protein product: CASRWWTDEQETQYF.

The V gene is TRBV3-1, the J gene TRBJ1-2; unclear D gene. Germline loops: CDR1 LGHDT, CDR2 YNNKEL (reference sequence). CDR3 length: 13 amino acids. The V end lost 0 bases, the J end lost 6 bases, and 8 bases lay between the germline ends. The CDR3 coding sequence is TGTGCCAGCAGCCAAGACGTATGGGATGGCTACACCTTC. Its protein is CASSQDVWDGYTF.

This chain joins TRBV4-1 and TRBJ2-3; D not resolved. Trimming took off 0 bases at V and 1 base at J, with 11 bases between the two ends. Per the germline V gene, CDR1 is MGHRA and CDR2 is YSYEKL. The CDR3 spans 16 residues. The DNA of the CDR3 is TGCGCCAGCAGCCAAGATTACACACGAGGCACAGATACGCAGTATTTT. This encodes CASSQDYTRGTDTQYF.

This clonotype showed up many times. The CDR3, as DNA: TGTGCCAGCAGCCAAGATAGTTTCTTGGGGTGGCGCTGGTCGAACACTGAAGCTTTCTTT. This sequence encodes CASSQDSFLGWRWSNTEAFF. The chain joins TRBV14 to TRBJ1-1; D is unclear. The V end lost 0 bases, the J end lost 1 base, and 24 bases lay between the germline ends. The CDR3 length is 20 residues. The germline V gene has CDR1 SGHDN and CDR2 FVKESK.

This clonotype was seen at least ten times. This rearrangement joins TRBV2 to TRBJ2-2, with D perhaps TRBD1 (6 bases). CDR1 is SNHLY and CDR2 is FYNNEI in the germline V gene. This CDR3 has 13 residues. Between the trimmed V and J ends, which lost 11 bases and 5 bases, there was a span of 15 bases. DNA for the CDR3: TGTGCCGGAGCACAGGGAGCAACCGGGGAGCTGTTTTTT. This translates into CAGAQGATGELFF. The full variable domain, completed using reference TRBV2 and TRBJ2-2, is EPEVTQTPSHQVTQMGQEVILRCVPISNHLYFYWYRQILGQKVEFLVSFYNNEISEKSEIFDDQFSVERPDGSNFTLKIRSTKLEDSAMYFCAGAQGATGELFFGEGSRLTVL.

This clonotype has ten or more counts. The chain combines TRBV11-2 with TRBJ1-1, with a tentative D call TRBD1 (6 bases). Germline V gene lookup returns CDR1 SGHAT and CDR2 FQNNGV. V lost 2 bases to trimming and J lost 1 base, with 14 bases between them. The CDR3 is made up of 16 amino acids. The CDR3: CASSLPRWTANTEAFF. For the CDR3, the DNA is TGTGCCAGCAGCTTACCGCGCTGGACAGCGAACACTGAAGCTTTCTTT. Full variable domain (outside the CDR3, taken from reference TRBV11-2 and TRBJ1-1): EAGVAQSPRYKIIEKRQSVAFWCNPISGHATLYWYQQILGQGPKLLIQFQNNGVVDDSQLPKDRFSAERLKGVDSTLKIQPAKLEDSAVYLCASSLPRWTANTEAFFGQGTRLTVV.

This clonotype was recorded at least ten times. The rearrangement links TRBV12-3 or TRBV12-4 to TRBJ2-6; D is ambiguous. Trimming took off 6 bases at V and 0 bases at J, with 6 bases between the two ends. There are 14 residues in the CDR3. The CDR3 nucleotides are TGTGCCAGCAGGATAAGCTCTGGGGCCAACGTCCTGACTTTC. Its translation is CASRISSGANVLTF.

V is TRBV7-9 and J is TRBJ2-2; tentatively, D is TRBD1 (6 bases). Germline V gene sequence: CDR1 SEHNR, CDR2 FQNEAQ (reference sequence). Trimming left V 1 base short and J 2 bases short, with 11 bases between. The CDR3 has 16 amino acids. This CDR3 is CASSLGSGVNTGELFF. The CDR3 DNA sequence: TGTGCCAGCAGCTTAGGATCAGGGGTAAACACCGGGGAGCTGTTTTTT.

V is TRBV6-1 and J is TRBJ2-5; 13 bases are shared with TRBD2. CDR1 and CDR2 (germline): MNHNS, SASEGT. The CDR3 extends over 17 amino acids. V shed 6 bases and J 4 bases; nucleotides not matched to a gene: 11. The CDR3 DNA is TGTGCCAGCAGCCACGGACTAGCGGGGGCTCAAGGAGAGACCCAGTACTTC. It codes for CASSHGLAGAQGETQYF.

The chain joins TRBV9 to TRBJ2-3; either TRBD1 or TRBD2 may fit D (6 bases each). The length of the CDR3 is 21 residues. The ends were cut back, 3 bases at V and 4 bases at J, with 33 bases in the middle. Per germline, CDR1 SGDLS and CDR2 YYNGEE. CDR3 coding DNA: TGTGCCAGCAGCGGGGGGGCCCTAGCACAGATACGGGTGGATGTCCCAGATACGCAGTATTTT. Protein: CASSGGALAQIRVDVPDTQYF.

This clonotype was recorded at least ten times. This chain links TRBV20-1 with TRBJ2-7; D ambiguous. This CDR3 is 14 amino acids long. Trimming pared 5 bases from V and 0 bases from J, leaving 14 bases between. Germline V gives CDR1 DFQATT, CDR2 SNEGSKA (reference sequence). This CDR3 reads CSAASEVNSYEQYF. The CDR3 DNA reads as TGCAGTGCTGCGTCCGAGGTGAACTCCTACGAGCAGTACTTC.

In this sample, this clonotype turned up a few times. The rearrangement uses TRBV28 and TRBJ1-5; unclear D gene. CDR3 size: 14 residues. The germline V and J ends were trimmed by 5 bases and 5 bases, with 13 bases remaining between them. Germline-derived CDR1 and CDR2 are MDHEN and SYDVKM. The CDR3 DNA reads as TGTGCCAGCAGTCGGGCCCTGACACATCAGCCCCAGCATTTT. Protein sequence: CASSRALTHQPQHF.

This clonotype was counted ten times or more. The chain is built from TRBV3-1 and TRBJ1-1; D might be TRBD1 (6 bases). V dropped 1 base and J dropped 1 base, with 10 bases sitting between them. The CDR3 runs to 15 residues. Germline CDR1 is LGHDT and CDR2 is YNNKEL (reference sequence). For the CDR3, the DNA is TGTGCCAGCAGCCAAGGGGGGGGCCCGAACACTGAAGCTTTCTTT. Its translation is CASSQGGGPNTEAFF.

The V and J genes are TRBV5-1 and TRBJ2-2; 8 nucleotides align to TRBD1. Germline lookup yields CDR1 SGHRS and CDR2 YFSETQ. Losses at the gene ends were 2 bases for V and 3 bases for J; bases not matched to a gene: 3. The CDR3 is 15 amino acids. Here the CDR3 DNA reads TGCGCCAGCAGCTTTGCGACAGGGGACACCGGGGAGCTGTTTTTT. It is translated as CASSFATGDTGELFF. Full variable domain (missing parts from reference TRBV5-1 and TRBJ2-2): KAGVTQTPRYLIKTRGQQVTLSCSPISGHRSVSWYQQTPGQGLQFLFEYFSETQRNKGNFPGRFSGRQFSNSRSEMNVSTLELGDSALYLCASSFATGDTGELFFGEGSRLTVL.